The source of this T cell receptor beta chain is a study of blood T cell repertoires in COVID-19. Repertoires were generated with immunoSEQ multiplex PCR, while TCRdb's copy carries only in-frame clones and drops some. The table has 150,000 or so clones, about 90% seen once; the top ten hold around 1.2%. This clone was seen only once. This CDR3 comprises 13 residues. The V end lost 1 base, the J end lost 4 bases, and 4 bases lay between the germline ends. CDR1 and CDR2 (germline): SGHVS, FNYEAQ. This receptor was identified in a human donor with acute COVID-19. The donor label of this sample is uncertain. The chain carries TRBV7-6 and TRBJ1-4; the D is unclear. Specimen: PBMCs or T cells enriched from blood (not recorded which). For the CDR3, the DNA is TGTGCCAGCAGCTTAGAGAGTAATGAAAAACTGTTTTTT. Translated, it gives CASSLESNEKLFF.